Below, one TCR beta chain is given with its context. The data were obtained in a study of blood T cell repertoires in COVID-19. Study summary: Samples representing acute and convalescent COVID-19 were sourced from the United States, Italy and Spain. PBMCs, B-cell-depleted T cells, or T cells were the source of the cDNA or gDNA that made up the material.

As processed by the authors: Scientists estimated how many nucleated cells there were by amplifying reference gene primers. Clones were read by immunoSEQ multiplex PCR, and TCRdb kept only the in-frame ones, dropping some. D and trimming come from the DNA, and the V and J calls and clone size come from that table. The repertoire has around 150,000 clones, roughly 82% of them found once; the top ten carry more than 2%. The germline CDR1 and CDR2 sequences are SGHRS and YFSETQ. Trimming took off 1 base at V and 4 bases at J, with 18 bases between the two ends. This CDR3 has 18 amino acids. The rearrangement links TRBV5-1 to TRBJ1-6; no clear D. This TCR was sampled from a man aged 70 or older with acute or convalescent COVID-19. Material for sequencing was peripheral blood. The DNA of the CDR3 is TGCGCCAGCAGCTTGACGGTCGGCAGCGGTTCATATAATTCACCCCTCCACTTT. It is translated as CASSLTVGSGSYNSPLHF.